These 14 T cell receptor beta chains were sequenced from one sample in a study of technical replicates of blood from several donors. TCRdb's table, derived via immunoSEQ multiplex PCR, lists solely in-frame clones and lacks some. The data hold fewer than 100,000 clones, with 95% observed a single time. Sequenced material: T cells isolated from PBMCs. The receptors here all came from a human donor in good health.

This chain links TRBV10-2 with TRBJ2-1; TRBD2 matches 7 bases. CDR3 length equals 13 residues. Trimming removed 3 bases from V and 8 bases from J; junction bases left unmatched: 4. Germline assignment: CDR1 WSHSY and CDR2 SAAADI. CDR3 residues: CASSESREDEQFF. Here the CDR3 DNA reads TGCGCCAGCAGTGAATCACGGGAGGATGAGCAGTTCTTC.

This chain's CDR3 is CASSLGTGPQPQHF. CDR3 sequence (DNA): TGCGCCAGCAGCTTGGGGACAGGGCCTCAGCCCCAGCATTTT. J is TRBJ1-5 and V is TRBV5-1, with 8 nucleotides matching TRBD1. J was trimmed by 6 bases and V by 0 bases; bases with no gene match: 2. Looked up from germline, CDR1 is SGHRS and CDR2 is YFSETQ. This CDR3 region has 14 residues.

V is TRBV23-1 and J is TRBJ2-3; D gene ambiguous. TRBV23-1 is identified as an open reading frame with a role that is uncertain. CDR3 length equals 13 residues. Trimming shortened V by 0 bases and J by 7 bases, and 8 bases separated the two germline ends. The CDR3 sequence: CASSQSALNTQYF. As DNA, the CDR3 is TGCGCCAGCAGTCAATCTGCGCTGAATACGCAGTATTTT.

The chain joins TRBV2 to TRBJ2-7; TRBD2 agrees at 10 bases. Germline V CDR1 and CDR2: SNHLY, FYNNEI. The CDR3 consists of 14 residues. V lost 7 bases and J lost 3; bases outside the gene matches: 6. CDR3 loop: CASTSGTSVYEQYF. In DNA, the CDR3 is TGTGCCAGCACCTCAGGGACTAGCGTCTACGAGCAGTACTTC.

The chain links TRBV4-1 to TRBJ1-5, with a weak D call TRBD1 (6 bases). This CDR3 is built from 15 residues. Germline V gives CDR1 MGHRA, CDR2 YSYEKL. V dropped 2 bases and J dropped 0 bases, with 8 bases sitting between them. CDR3 coding DNA: TGCGCCAGCAGCCAAAGGACAGATAGCAATCAGCCCCAGCATTTT. This sequence encodes CASSQRTDSNQPQHF.

The gene calls are TRBV10-2 and TRBJ1-5, with no clear D. This CDR3 spans 15 amino acids. V was clipped by 3 bases and J by 6 bases, with 15 bases between them. Germline V gene lookup returns CDR1 WSHSY and CDR2 SAAADI. The CDR3 here is CASSEGRSGSQPQHF. The CDR3 coding sequence is TGCGCCAGCAGTGAAGGGCGGTCGGGGAGTCAGCCCCAGCATTTT.

The J gene is TRBJ2-7, the V gene TRBV6-6, with 7 bases aligning to TRBD2. The V and J ends lost 7 bases and 2 bases, in that order; junction bases with no gene match: 8. This CDR3 region has 14 residues. Germline CDR1 and CDR2: MNHNY and SVGAGI (reference sequence). CDR3 DNA sequence: TGTGCCAGCACCTTGGGGACTACCCCCTACGAGCAGTACTTC. Its translation: CASTLGTTPYEQYF.

The V call is TRBV18, the J call TRBJ2-7; possibly TRBD1 for D (6 bases). Germline assignment: CDR1 KGHSH and CDR2 LQKENI. This CDR3 is 17 amino acids long. Trimming stripped 0 bases from V and 4 bases from J, with 19 bases between. CDR3: CASSPPGARGPFYEQYF. CDR3 in DNA: TGTGCCAGCTCACCACCGGGGGCAAGGGGTCCCTTTTACGAGCAGTACTTC.

This chain links TRBV6-6 with TRBJ2-5; 8 positions agree with TRBD2. Germline V gene lookup returns CDR1 MNHNY and CDR2 SVGAGI (reference sequence). The V gene end was trimmed by 6 bases and the J gene end by 5 bases; junction bases not matched to a gene: 11. This CDR3 comprises 15 residues. Here the CDR3 DNA reads TGTGCCAGCAGCCTTAGCGGGAATCCCTTGGAGACCCAGTACTTC. Translated, it gives CASSLSGNPLETQYF.

The V call is TRBV6-1, the J call TRBJ1-4; D is possibly TRBD1 (6 bases). Germline V gene lookup returns CDR1 MNHNS and CDR2 SASEGT. The CDR3 contains 13 residues. V lost 10 bases and J 7 bases, leaving 16 bases between the germline ends. The CDR3 region has the DNA TGTGCCACTACCGTTGGGGGCGGTGAAAAACTGTTTTTT. Its translation is CATTVGGGEKLFF.

The gene calls are TRBV18 and TRBJ1-1, with TRBD1 matching over 7 bases. V lost 2 bases, J lost 4 bases, and 7 bases stayed unmatched. Looked up from germline, CDR1 is KGHSH and CDR2 is LQKENI. This CDR3 is 15 amino acids long. CDR3 bases: TGTGCCAGCTCACCAATAACAGGGGTCGGCACTGAAGCTTTCTTT. Translation gives CASSPITGVGTEAFF.

This chain links TRBV25-1 with TRBJ1-2, with a possible D match to TRBD1 (6 bases). CDR3 length: 14 amino acids. Germline assignment: CDR1 MGHDK and CDR2 SYGVNS. The ends were cut back, 3 bases at V and 5 bases at J, with 13 bases in the middle. The CDR3 coding sequence is TGTGCCAGCAGTGATCTAGGGGGACCGTATGGCTACACCTTC. Amino acids: CASSDLGGPYGYTF.

The V gene is TRBV19, the J gene TRBJ2-2, with a possible D match to TRBD1 (5 bases). Trimming shortened V by 4 bases and J by 4 bases, and 16 bases separated the two germline ends. Germline CDR1 LNHDA, CDR2 SQIVND (reference sequence). The CDR3 length is 16 residues. The CDR3 is CASSNILRVSTGELFF. The DNA of the CDR3 is TGTGCCAGTAGTAACATACTCAGGGTTTCCACCGGGGAGCTGTTTTTT.

This chain links TRBV6-1 with TRBJ1-1; weak D call: TRBD1 (6 bases). CDR1 and CDR2 from the germline V gene are MNHNS and SASEGT. The CDR3 loop spans 15 amino acids. With 2 bases removed from V and 3 bases from J, the gap between germline ends came to 13 bases. CDR3 coding DNA: TGTGCCAGCAGTGAATTCGACACAGGGCACACTGAAGCTTTCTTT. Translating gives CASSEFDTGHTEAFF.